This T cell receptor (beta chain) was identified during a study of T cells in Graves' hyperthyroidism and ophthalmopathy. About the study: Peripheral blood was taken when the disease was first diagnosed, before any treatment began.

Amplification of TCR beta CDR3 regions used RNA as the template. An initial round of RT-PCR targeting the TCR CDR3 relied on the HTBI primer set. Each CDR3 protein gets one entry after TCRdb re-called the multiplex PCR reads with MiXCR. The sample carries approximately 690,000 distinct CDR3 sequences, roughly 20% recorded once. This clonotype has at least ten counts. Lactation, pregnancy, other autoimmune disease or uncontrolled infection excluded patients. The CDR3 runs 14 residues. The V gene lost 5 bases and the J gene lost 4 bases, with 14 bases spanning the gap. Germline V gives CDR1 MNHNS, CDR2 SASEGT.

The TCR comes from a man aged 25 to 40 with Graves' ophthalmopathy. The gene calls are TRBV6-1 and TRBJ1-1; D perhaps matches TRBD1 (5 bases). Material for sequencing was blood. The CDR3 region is CASSKRGAFTEAFF. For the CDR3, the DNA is TGTGCCAGCAGTAAGAGGGGCGCTTTCACTGAAGCTTTCTTT.